The following is a T cell receptor (beta chain) sequence with its context. Its matching antigen is unknown. The sample comes from a study of cytomegalovirus exposure and HLA in healthy donors. Looked up from germline, CDR1 is WSHSY and CDR2 is SAAADI. The CDR3 is 15 amino acids. The J segment lost 1 base and the V segment lost 4 bases, leaving 4 bases of the junction unmatched. Study-level results: Within the approximately 130 validation repertoires, first-cohort TCR clusters tended to co-occur, according to a later analysis.

Assay: immunoSEQ multiplex PCR; the TCRdb copy retains only in-frame clones and omits some. The sample includes about 200,000 clones, around 86% of them seen just once. The chain links TRBV10-2 to TRBJ2-3; 8 bases line up with TRBD2. Sequenced input: PBMCs. The origin of this receptor is a woman aged 18-29 years in good health and CMV-seropositive. DNA for the CDR3: TGCGCCAGCAGTGTGTCTAGCGGGCGCACAGATACGCAGTATTTT. It specifies CASSVSSGRTDTQYF.